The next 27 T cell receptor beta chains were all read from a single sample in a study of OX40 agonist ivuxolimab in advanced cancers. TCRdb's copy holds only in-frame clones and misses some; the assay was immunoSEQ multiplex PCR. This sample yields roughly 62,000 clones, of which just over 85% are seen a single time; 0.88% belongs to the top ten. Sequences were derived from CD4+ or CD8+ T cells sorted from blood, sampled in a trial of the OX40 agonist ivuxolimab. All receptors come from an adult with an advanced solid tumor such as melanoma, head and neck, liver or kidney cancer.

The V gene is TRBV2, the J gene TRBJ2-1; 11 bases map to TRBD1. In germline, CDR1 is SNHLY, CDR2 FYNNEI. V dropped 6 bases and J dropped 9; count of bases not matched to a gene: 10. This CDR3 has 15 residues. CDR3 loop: CASSYPGQGVTEQFF. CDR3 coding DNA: TGTGCCAGCAGCTACCCGGGACAGGGGGTGACTGAGCAGTTCTTC. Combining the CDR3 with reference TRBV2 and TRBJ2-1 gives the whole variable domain EPEVTQTPSHQVTQMGQEVILRCVPISNHLYFYWYRQILGQKVEFLVSFYNNEISEKSEIFDDQFSVERPDGSNFTLKIRSTKLEDSAMYFCASSYPGQGVTEQFFGPGTRLTVL.

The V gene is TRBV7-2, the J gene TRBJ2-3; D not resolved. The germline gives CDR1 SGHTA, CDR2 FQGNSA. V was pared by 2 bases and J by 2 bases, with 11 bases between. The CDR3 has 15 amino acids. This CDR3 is CASSLLGQNTDTQYF. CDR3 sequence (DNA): TGTGCCAGCAGCTTATTAGGGCAGAACACAGATACGCAGTATTTT.

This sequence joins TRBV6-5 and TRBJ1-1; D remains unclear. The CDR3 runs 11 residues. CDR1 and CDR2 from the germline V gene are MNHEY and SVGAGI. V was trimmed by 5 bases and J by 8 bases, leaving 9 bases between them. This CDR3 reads CASSQPGEAFF. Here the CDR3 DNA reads TGTGCCAGCAGTCAACCGGGCGAAGCTTTCTTT.

The CDR3 spells CASKGQGSYEQYF. CDR3 bases: TGTGCCAGCAAAGGACAGGGCTCCTACGAGCAGTACTTC. The V call is TRBV6-1, the J call TRBJ2-7, with TRBD1 matching 8 bases. V was clipped by 7 bases and J by 0 bases; unmatched bases: 2. CDR3 size: 13 residues. Germline CDR1 reads MNHNS; CDR2 reads SASEGT.

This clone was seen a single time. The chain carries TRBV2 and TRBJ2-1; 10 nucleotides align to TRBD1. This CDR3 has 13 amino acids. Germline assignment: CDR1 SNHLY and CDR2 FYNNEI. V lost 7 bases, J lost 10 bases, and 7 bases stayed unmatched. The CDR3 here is CASTRQGAREQFF. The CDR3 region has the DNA TGTGCCAGCACTCGACAGGGGGCGCGGGAGCAGTTCTTC. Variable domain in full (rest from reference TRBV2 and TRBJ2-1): EPEVTQTPSHQVTQMGQEVILRCVPISNHLYFYWYRQILGQKVEFLVSFYNNEISEKSEIFDDQFSVERPDGSNFTLKIRSTKLEDSAMYFCASTRQGAREQFFGPGTRLTVL.

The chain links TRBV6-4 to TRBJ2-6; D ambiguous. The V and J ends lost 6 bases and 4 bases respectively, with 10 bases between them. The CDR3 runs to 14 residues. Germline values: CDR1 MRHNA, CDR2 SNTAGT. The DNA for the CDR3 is TGTGCCAGCAGCCCTACGCTCGGGGCCAACGTCCTGACTTTC. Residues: CASSPTLGANVLTF.

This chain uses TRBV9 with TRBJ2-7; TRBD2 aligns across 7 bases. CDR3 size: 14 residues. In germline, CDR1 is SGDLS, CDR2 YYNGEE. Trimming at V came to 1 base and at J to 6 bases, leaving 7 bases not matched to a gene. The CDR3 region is CASSVTGRAAEQYF. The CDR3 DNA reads TGTGCCAGCAGCGTAACTGGGAGGGCCGCCGAGCAGTACTTC.

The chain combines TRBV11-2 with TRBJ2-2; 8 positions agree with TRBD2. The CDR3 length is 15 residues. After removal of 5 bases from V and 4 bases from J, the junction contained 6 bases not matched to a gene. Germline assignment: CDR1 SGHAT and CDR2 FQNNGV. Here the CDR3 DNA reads TGTGCCAGCAGCCTCGGGAGGGTGGTCACCGGGGAGCTGTTTTTT. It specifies CASSLGRVVTGELFF.

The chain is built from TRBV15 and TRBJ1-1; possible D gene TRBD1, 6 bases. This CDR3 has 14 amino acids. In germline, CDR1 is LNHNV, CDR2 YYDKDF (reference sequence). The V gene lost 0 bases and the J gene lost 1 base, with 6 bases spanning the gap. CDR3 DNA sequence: TGTGCCACCAGCAGAGAGACAGGGAACACTGAAGCTTTCTTT. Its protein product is CATSRETGNTEAFF.

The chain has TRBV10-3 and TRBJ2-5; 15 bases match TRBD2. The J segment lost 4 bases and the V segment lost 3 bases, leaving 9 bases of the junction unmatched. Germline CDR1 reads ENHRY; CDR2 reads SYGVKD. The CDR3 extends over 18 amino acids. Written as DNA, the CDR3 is TGTGCCATCAGTGAAAGCAGGACTAGCGGGGGGGCCTTAGAGACCCAGTACTTC. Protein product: CAISESRTSGGALETQYF.

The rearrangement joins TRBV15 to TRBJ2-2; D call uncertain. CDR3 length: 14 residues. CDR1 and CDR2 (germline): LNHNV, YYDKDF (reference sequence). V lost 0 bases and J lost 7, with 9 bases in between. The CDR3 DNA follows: TGTGCCACCAGCAGAGACCTCAGAGGCGGGGAGCTGTTTTTT. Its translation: CATSRDLRGGELFF.

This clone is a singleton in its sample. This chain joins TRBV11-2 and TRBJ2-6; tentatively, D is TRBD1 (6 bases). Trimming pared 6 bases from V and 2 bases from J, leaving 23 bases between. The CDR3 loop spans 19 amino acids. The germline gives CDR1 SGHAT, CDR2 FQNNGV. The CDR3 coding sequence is TGTGCCAGCAGTTTGACCCCCAGGGGAAGGTACCCTGGGGCCAACGTCCTGACTTTC. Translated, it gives CASSLTPRGRYPGANVLTF.

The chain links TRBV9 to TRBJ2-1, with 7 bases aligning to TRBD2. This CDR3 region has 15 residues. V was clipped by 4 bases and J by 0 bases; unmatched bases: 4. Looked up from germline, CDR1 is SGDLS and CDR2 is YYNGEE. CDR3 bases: TGTGCCAGCAGCACGGGCGGGAGCTCCTACAATGAGCAGTTCTTC. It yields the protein CASSTGGSSYNEQFF.

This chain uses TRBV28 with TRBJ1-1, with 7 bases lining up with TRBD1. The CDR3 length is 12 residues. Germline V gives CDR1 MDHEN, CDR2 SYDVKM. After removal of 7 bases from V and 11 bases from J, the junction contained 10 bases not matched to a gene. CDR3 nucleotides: TGTGCCAGCATGGATAGGACAGGATCGGCTTTCTTT. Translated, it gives CASMDRTGSAFF. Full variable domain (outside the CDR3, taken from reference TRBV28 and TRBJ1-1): DVKVTQSSRYLVKRTGEKVFLECVQDMDHENMFWYRQDPGLGLRLIYFSYDVKMKEKGDIPEGYSVSREKKERFSLILESASTNQTSMYLCASMDRTGSAFFGQGTRLTVV.

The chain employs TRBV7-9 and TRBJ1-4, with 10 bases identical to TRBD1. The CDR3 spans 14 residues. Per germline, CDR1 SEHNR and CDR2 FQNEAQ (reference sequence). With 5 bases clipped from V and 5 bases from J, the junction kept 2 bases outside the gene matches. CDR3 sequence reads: CASSMGQGNEKLFF. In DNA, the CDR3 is TGTGCCAGCAGCATGGGACAGGGGAATGAAAAACTGTTTTTT.

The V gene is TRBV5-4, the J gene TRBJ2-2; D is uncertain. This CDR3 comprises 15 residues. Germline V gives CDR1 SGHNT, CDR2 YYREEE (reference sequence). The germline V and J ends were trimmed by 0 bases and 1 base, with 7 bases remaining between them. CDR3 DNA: TGTGCCAGCAGCTTGGCCGGCCAGAACACCGGGGAGCTGTTTTTT. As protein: CASSLAGQNTGELFF.

As DNA, the CDR3 is TGTGCTTGTGATTTAGCGGCCACAGATACGCAGTATTTT. This codes for CACDLAATDTQYF. V and J are TRBV30 and TRBJ2-3, with a possible D match to TRBD2 (6 bases). Germline CDR1 is GTSNPN and CDR2 is SVGIG (reference sequence). The CDR3 is made up of 13 amino acids.

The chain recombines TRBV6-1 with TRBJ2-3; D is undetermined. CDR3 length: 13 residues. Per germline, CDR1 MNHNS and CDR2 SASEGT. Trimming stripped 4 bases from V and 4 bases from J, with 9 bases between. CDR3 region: CASSARSADTQYF. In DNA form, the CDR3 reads TGTGCCAGCAGTGCCCGATCCGCAGATACGCAGTATTTT.

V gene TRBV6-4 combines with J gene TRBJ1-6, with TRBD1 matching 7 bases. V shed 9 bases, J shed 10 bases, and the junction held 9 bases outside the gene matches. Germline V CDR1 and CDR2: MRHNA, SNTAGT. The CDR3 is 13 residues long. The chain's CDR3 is CARSDRVSSPLHF. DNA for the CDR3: TGTGCCAGGAGCGACAGGGTGTCCTCACCCCTCCACTTT.

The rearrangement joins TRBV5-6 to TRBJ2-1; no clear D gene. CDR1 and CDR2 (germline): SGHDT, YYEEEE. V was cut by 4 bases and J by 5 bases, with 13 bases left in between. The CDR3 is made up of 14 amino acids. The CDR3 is CASSPVGRDNEQFF. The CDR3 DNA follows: TGTGCCAGCAGCCCCGTGGGAAGGGACAATGAGCAGTTCTTC.

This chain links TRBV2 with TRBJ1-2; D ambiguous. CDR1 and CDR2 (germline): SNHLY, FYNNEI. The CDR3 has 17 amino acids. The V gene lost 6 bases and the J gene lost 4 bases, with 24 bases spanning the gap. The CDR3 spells CASSTGFVYRNLYGYTF. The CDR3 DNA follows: TGTGCCAGCAGCACCGGGTTTGTATATAGAAACCTCTATGGCTACACCTTC.

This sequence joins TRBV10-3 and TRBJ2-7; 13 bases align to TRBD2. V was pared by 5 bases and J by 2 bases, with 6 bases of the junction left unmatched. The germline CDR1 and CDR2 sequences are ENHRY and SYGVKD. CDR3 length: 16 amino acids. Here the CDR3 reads CAISMRGTSGTYEQYF. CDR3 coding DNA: TGTGCCATCAGTATGCGCGGGACTAGCGGGACCTACGAGCAGTACTTC.

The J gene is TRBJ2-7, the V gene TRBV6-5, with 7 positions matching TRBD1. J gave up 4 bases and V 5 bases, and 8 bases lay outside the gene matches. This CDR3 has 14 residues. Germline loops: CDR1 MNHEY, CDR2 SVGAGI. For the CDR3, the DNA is TGTGCCAGCAGTAACCACAGGGGTAGATACGAGCAGTACTTC. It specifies CASSNHRGRYEQYF.

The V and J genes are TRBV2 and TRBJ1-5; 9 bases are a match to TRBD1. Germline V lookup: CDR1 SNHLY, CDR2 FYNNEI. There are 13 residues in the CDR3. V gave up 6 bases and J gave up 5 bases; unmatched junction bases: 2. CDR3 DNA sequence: TGTGCCAGCAGCCGACAGGGGGATCAGCCCCAGCATTTT. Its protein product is CASSRQGDQPQHF.

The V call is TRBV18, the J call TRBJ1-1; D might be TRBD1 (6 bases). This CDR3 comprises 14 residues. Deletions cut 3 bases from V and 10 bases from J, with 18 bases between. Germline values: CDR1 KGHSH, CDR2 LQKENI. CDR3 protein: CASSPGQGSRGAFF. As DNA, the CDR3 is TGTGCCAGCTCACCGGGTCAGGGGTCCCGAGGAGCTTTCTTT.

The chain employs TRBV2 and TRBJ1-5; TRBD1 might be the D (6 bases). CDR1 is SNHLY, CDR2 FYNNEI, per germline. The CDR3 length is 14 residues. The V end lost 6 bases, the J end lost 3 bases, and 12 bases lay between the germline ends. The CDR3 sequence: CASSPDRLNQPQHF. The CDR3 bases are TGTGCCAGCAGCCCTGACAGGCTCAATCAGCCCCAGCATTTT.

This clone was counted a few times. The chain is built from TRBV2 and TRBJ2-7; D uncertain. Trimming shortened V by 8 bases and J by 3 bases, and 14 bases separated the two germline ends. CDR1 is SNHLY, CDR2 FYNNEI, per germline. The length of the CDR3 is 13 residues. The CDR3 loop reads CASRLGRLYEQYF. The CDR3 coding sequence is TGTGCCAGCCGACTGGGTAGGCTCTACGAGCAGTACTTC.